This TCR beta chain was identified during a study of cytomegalovirus exposure and HLA in healthy donors. General study points: A list of about 160 TCR beta chains associated with cytomegalovirus was given.

With regard to this clone: Antigen: not known.

The CDR3 length is 18 residues. Germline lookup yields CDR1 LGHNA and CDR2 YSLEER. Trimming cost V 0 bases and J 1 base; bases outside gene matches: 7. In the PCR, 60 Vbeta and 13 Jbeta primers were used. TCRdb's copy holds only in-frame clones and misses some; the assay was immunoSEQ multiplex PCR. The profile shows around 150,000 clones, 60% to 80% of them singletons. Input material: PBMCs. This receptor was taken from a woman in her fifties or sixties in good health and CMV-seronegative. The chain employs TRBV4-3 and TRBJ2-1; TRBD2 agrees at 9 bases. For the CDR3, the DNA is TGCGCCAGCAGCCAAGATGGGATAGCGGGGGAGTCCTACAATGAGCAGTTCTTC. Amino acid sequence: CASSQDGIAGESYNEQFF.